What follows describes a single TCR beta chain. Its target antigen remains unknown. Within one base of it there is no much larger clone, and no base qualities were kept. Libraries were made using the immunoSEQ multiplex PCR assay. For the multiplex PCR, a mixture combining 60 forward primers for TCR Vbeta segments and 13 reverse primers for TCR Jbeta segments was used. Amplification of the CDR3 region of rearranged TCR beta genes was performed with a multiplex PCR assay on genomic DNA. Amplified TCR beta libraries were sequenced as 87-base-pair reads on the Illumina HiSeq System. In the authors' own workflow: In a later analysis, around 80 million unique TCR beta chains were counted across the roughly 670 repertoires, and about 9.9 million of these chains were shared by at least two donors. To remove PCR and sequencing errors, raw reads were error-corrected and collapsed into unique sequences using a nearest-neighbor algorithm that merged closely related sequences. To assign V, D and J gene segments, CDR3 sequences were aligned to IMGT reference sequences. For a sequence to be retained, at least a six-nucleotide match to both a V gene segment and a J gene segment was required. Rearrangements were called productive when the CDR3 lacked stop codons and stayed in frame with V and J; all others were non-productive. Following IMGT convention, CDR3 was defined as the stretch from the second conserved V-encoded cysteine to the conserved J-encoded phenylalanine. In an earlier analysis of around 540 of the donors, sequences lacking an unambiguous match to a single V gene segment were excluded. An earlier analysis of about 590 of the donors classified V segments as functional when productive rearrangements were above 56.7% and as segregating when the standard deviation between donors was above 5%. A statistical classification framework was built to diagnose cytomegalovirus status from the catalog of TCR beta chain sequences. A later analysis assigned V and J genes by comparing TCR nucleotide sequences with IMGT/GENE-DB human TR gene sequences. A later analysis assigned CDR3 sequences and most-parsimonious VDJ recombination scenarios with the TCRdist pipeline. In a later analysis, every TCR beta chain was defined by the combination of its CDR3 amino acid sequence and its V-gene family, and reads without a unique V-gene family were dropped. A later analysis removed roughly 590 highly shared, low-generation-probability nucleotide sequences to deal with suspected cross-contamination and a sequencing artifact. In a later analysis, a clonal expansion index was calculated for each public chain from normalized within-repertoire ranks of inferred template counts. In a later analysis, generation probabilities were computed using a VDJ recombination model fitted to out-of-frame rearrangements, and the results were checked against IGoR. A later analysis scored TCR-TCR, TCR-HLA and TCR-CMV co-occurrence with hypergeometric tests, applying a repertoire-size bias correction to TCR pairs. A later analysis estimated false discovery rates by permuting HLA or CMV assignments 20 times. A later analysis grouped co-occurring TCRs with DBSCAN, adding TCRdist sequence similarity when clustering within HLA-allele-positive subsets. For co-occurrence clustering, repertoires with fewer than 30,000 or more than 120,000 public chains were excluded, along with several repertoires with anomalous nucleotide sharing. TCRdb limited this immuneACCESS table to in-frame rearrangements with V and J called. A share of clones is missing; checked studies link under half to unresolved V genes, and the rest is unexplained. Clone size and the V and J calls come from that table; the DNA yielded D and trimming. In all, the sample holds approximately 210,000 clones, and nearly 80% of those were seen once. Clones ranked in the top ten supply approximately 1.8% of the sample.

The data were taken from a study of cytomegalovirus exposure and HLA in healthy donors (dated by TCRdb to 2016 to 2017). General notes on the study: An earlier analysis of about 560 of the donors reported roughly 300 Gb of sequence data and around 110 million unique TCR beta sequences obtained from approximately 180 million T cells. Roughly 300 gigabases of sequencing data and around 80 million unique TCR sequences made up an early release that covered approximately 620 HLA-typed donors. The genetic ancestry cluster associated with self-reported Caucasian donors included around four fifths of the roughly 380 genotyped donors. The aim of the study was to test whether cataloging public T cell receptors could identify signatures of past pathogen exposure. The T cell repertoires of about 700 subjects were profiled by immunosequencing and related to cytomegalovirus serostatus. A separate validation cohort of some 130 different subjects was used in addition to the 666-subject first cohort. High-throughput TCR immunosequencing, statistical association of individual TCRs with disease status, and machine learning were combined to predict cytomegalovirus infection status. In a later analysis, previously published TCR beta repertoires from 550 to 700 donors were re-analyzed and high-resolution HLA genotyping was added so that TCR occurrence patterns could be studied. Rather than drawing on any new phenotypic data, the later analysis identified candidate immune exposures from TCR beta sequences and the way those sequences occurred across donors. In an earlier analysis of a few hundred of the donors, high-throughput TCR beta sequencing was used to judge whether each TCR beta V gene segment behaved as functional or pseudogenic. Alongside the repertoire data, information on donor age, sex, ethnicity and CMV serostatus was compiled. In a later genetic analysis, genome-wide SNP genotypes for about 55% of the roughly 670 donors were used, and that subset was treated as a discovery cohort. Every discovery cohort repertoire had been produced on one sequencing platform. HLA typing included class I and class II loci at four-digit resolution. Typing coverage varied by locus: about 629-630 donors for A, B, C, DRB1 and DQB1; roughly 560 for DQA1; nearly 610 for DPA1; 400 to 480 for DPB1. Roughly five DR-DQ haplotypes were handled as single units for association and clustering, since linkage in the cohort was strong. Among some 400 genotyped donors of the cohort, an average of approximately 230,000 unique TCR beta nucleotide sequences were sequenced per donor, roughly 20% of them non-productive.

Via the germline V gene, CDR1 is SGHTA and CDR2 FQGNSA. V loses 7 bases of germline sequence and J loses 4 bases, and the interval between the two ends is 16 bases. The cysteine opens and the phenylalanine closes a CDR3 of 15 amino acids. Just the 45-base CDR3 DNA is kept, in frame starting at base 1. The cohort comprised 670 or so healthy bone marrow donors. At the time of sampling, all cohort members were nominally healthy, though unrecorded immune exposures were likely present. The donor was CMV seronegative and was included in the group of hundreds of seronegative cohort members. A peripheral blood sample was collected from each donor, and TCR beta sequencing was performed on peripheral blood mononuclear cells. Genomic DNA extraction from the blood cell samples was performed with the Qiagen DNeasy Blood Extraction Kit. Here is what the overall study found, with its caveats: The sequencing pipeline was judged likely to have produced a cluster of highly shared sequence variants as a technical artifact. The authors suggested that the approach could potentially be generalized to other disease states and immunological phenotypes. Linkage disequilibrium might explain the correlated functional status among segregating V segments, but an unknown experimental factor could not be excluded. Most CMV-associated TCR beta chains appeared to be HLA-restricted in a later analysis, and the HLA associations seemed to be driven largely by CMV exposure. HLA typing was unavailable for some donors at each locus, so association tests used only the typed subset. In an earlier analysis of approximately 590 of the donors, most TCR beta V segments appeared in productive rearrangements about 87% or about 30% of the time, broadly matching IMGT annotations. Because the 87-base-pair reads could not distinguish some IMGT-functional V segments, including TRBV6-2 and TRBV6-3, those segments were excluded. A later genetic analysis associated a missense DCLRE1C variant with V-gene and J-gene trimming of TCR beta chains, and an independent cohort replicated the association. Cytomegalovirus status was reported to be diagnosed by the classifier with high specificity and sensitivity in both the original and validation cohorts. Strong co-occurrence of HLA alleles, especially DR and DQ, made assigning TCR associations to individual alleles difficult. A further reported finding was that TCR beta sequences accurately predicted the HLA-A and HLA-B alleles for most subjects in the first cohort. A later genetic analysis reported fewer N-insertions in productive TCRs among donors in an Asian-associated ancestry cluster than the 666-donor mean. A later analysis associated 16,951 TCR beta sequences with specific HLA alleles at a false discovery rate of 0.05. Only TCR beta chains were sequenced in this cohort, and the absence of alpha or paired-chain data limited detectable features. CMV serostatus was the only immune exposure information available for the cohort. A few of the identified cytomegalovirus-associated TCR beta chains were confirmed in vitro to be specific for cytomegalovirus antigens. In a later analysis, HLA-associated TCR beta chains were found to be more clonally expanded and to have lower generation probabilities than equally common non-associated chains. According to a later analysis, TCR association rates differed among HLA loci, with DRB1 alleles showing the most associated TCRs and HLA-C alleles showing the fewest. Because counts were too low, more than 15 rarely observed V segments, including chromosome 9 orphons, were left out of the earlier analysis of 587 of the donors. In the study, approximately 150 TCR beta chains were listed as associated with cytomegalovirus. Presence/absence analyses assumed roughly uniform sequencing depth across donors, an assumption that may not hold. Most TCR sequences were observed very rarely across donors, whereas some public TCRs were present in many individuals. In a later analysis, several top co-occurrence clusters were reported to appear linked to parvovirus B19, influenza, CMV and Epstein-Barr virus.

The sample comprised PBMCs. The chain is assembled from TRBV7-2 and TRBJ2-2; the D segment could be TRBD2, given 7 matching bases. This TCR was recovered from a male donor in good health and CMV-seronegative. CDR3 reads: CASTLGGRGTGELFF. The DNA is TGTGCCAGCACCCTAGGGGGGAGGGGCACCGGGGAGCTGTTTTTT.